Sequencing of this T cell receptor beta chain was carried out in a study of shared clonotypes between healthy human individuals. The study's findings and limits: Memory subsets generally showed lower estimated richness than naive subsets.

Some clones are missing from TCRdb's copy, which holds only in-frame ones; the method was immunoSEQ multiplex PCR. The sample contains about 750,000 clones, around 92% of which appear only once. CD45RO-negative, CCR7-selected cells formed the naive CD8 fraction, which excluded terminally differentiated effector memory CD45RA+ cells. In this sample, this clone turned up a few times. The target antigen is unknown. The germline V and J ends were trimmed by 1 base and 3 bases, with 4 bases remaining between them. Germline V lookup: CDR1 MNHEY, CDR2 SVGAGI. This CDR3 spans 13 amino acids. The sequence was obtained from a man aged 30 to 39 in good health. The genes are TRBV6-5 and TRBJ1-5; D is unclear. The sample consisted of naive CD8+ T cells sorted from blood. In nucleotides, the CDR3 is TGTGCCAGCAGTTACTGGGCCAATCAGCCCCAGCATTTT. It encodes CASSYWANQPQHF.